The TCR beta chain described here comes from a study of blood T cell repertoires in COVID-19. About the research overall: Collection of acute and convalescent COVID-19 samples took place in the United States, Italy and Spain. Sources were T cells, B-cell-depleted T cells, or PBMCs; the material itself was cDNA or gDNA.

J lost 5 bases, V lost 4 bases, and 11 bases had no gene match. Germline V gene lookup returns CDR1 MNHEY and CDR2 SMNVEV (reference sequence). The CDR3 covers 16 residues. As originally analysed: Amplification of reference gene primers was used by the study to estimate nucleated cell counts. Repertoires were generated with immunoSEQ multiplex PCR, while TCRdb's copy carries only in-frame clones and drops some. Clone size and V and J calls were adopted from that table, with D and trimming inferred from the DNA. Here the sample spans 75,000 to 100,000 clones, around 82% being singletons. This sequence joins TRBV27 and TRBJ2-3, with 8 bases identical to TRBD2. Sequenced: peripheral blood. This receptor was obtained from a man in his fifties or sixties with active or convalescent COVID-19. This chain's CDR3 is CASSSFGGAALDTQYF. CDR3 coding DNA: TGTGCCAGCAGTTCTTTCGGGGGGGCCGCTTTAGATACGCAGTATTTT.